Listed below are T cell receptor beta chains from one sample, sequenced in a study of T cells in Graves' hyperthyroidism and ophthalmopathy. MiXCR, applied by TCRdb to the multiplex PCR reads, yields one record per CDR3 protein. The sample shows around 620,000 distinct CDR3 sequences, 14% of them seen only once. Sequences were obtained from blood. Receptors originate from a woman aged 18-35 years with Graves' ophthalmopathy. Each CDR3 is given without its conserved first and last residue.

v_gene	j_gene	CDR3aa
TRBV20-1	TRBJ2-3	SARPITRRLTDTQY
TRBV4-1	TRBJ1-1	ASSQRGPNTEAF
TRBV19	TRBJ1-1	ASSSSLQGYTEAF
TRBV10-3	TRBJ1-6	AISAEQGLNSPLH
TRBV5-4	TRBJ2-1	ASRIKSAGGVNEQF
TRBV5-5	TRBJ2-5	ASITTAGTPPQETQY
TRBV20-1	TRBJ1-2	SARAAGQGPNYGYT
TRBV20-1	TRBJ1-5	SAYGQGNQPQH
TRBV28	TRBJ2-2	ASSPSIGGNTGELF
TRBV6-6	TRBJ2-7	ASSYMAGSYEQY
TRBV28	TRBJ1-4	ASSRSDTLGPDSEKLF
TRBV28	TRBJ2-7	ASHSDRDEIGQY
TRBV14	TRBJ2-6	ASSQDGFTGANSGANVLT
TRBV6-2/TRBV6-3	TRBJ1-5	ASSYSLDRGNQPQH
TRBV6-2/TRBV6-3	TRBJ2-7	ASRGGGLTYEQY
TRBV20-1	TRBJ2-1	SARTGTGGEQF
TRBV30	TRBJ2-3	AWSVNGGADTQY
TRBV5-5	TRBJ2-7	ASSLAYSGSSPYEQY
TRBV28	TRBJ2-7	ASSRAGDDEQY
TRBV2	TRBJ2-5	ASSAGIQETQY
TRBV28	TRBJ2-7	ASSFARQESSYEQY
TRBV19	TRBJ1-1	ASSMGFGAEAF
TRBV20-1	TRBJ2-7	SALGGPYSYEQY
TRBV2	TRBJ2-2	AKAPGTPNTGELF
TRBV12-3/TRBV12-4	TRBJ1-5	ASSLDTSFNQPQH
TRBV13	TRBJ2-1	ASARGPPRNEQF
TRBV29-1	TRBJ2-1	SAHFYNEQF
TRBV27	TRBJ2-7	ASRHTRKAYEQY
TRBV7-8	TRBJ2-2	ASRADRGRGELF
TRBV20-1	TRBJ1-2	SAREPPVGPYGYT
TRBV28	TRBJ2-1	ATSLGTSSYNEQF
TRBV7-3	TRBJ2-1	ASSSLPTSGSREQF
TRBV19	TRBJ2-7	ASSIGRYEQY
TRBV30	TRBJ1-2	AWSVRTGNYGYT
TRBV12-3/TRBV12-4	TRBJ2-7	ASSLEQGAGYEQY
TRBV28	TRBJ2-7	ASAPAGTTYEQY
TRBV5-8	TRBJ2-7	ASSLTSGVPYEQY
TRBV5-8	TRBJ2-1	ASSPIENFYNEQF
TRBV27	TRBJ2-7	ASSGTVRLYEQY
TRBV6-2/TRBV6-3	TRBJ2-7	ASSYNSRGTYEQY
TRBV2	TRBJ1-2	ASGLDQGNGYT
TRBV29-1	TRBJ2-3	SVIPIDRISTDTQY
TRBV4-3	TRBJ2-3	ASSQEGLLSDTQY
TRBV7-3	TRBJ1-1	ASSLPYHRAPEAF
TRBV12-3/TRBV12-4	TRBJ2-1	ASSPTTSGYWNEQF
TRBV30	TRBJ1-6	AWTTQGPPLH
TRBV6-4	TRBJ2-1	ASSESGLPLGGEQF
TRBV5-1	TRBJ2-1	ASSLARGPYNEQF
TRBV12-3/TRBV12-4	TRBJ1-4	ASSRAGGATNEKLF
TRBV11-1	TRBJ2-7	ASSPIWRESYEQY
TRBV20-1	TRBJ2-7	SATTGASYEQY
TRBV7-2	TRBJ2-3	ASSLVASGRASTDTQY
TRBV28	TRBJ2-3	ASSLERAGPDTQY
TRBV2	TRBJ2-2	ASSEAGGETNTGELF
TRBV4-1	TRBJ2-5	ASSQEEQRETPD
TRBV7-9	TRBJ2-4	ASSLRSMRNIQY